This T cell receptor beta chain was sequenced during a study of shared clonotypes between healthy human individuals. Study observations and caveats: Larger estimated richness was generally recorded for naive subsets relative to memory subsets.

Comments on this clone: The target antigen is unknown.

Method: immunoSEQ multiplex PCR; TCRdb's copy keeps in-frame clones and lacks some. The data show 800,000 to 1,200,000 clones, 75% to 80% seen once. In germline, CDR1 is MDHEN, CDR2 SYDVKM. The CDR3 loop spans 15 amino acids. V shed 8 bases, J shed 0 bases, and the junction held 7 bases outside the gene matches. The sequencing input was memory CD4+ T cells from PBMCs. Subset defined: CD45RA-negative fraction. The clonotype originates from a man between 18 and 29 years old in good health. Some clones in this sample may be carry-over from other donors' samples. The chain uses TRBV28 and TRBJ2-1, with 7 positions matching TRBD2. This chain's CDR3 is CASHSGQSSYNEQFF. The CDR3 DNA follows: TGTGCCAGCCATAGCGGGCAGTCCTCCTACAATGAGCAGTTCTTC.